This TCR beta chain was identified during a study of T cells expressing NK-cell markers. Looking at the study overall: TCR beta repertoires came from sorted CD3+CD56+NKG2C+, CD3+CD56+NKG2C- and CD3+CD56-NKG2C+ T cells. Among eight sequenced donors, seven carried HCMV seropositivity while one was seronegative.

Study-level results: Dominant NKG2C+ clonotypes made up roughly 1.0-8% of CD8+ T cells in more than 5 donors.

Libraries used 5'RACE template switching adding universal primer site and UMIs. TCRdb reprocessed the 5' RACE reads and keeps a single row for each CDR3 protein, giving no DNA. The ten top clones account for 37%, within a sample of about 150,000 distinct CDR3 sequences. Points on this clonotype: Its target is not known.

Sequencing was performed on blood T cells: a sorted CD56 or NKG2C T cell subset, CD4+ or CD8+ T cells, or bulk PBMC T cells (not recorded which). This TCR was sampled from a woman aged 45-65 years in good health.

This CDR3 reads CASSLLSGPILYEQYF. This chain joins TRBV27 and TRBJ2-7; absent DNA, TCRdb's TRBD2 call cannot be checked. The germline V gene has CDR1 MNHEY and CDR2 SMNVEV (reference sequence). The CDR3 length is 16 residues.